The 28 T cell receptor beta chains in this list originate from one sample, sequenced in a study of radiation and T cells in renal cell carcinoma. Time point in this sample: blood 2 weeks post-SBRT. Treatment in this sample: 15 Gy SBRT to primary tumor, nephrectomy 4 weeks later. Clones were read by immunoSEQ multiplex PCR, and TCRdb kept only the in-frame ones, dropping some. The sample yields more than 100,000 clones, around nine tenths seen once. The specimen was blood, collected from a patient whose treatment included radiotherapy and nephrectomy. These receptors all stem from a woman in her 70s with renal cell carcinoma.

The rearrangement uses TRBV9 and TRBJ1-4; possibly TRBD1 for D (5 bases). Germline V CDR1 and CDR2: SGDLS, YYNGEE. With 0 bases removed from V and 3 bases from J, the gap between germline ends came to 9 bases. This CDR3 contains 15 residues. The CDR3: CASSVAAGPNEKLFF. The CDR3 DNA reads as TGTGCCAGCAGCGTAGCGGCAGGGCCTAATGAAAAACTGTTTTTT. The variable domain in full, with the rest retrieved from reference TRBV9 and TRBJ1-4, is DSGVTQTPKHLITATGQRVTLRCSPRSGDLSVYWYQQSLDQGLQFLIQYYNGEERAKGNILERFSAQQFPDLHSELNLSSLELGDSALYFCASSVAAGPNEKLFFGSGTQLSVL.

V is TRBV6-1 and J is TRBJ2-1, with 9 positions matching TRBD1. CDR1 is MNHNS, CDR2 SASEGT, per germline. Germline trimming cut 4 bases from V and 9 bases from J; bases unmatched to any gene: 16. The CDR3 totals 17 residues. The CDR3 spells CASSVTTGTGKGTEQFF. CDR3 DNA sequence: TGTGCCAGCAGTGTCACTACCGGGACAGGGAAGGGCACTGAGCAGTTCTTC.

The genes are TRBV20-1 and TRBJ2-1; tentative D call: TRBD1 (5 bases). Germline V gene lookup returns CDR1 DFQATT and CDR2 SNEGSKA (reference sequence). The CDR3 loop spans 11 amino acids. CDR3 nucleotides: TGCAGCGCAGCAGGGAACAATGAGCAGTTCTTC. Translated: CSAAGNNEQFF.

This clone was recorded a few times. The rearrangement uses TRBV6-1 and TRBJ1-5; TRBD1 might be the D (5 bases). This CDR3 spans 13 amino acids. The germline V and J ends were trimmed by 6 bases and 5 bases, with 11 bases remaining between them. CDR1 is MNHNS, CDR2 SASEGT, per germline. CDR3 residues: CASSAFRDQPQHF. CDR3 coding DNA: TGTGCCAGCAGCGCGTTCAGGGATCAGCCCCAGCATTTT.

The rearrangement uses TRBV7-2 and TRBJ1-1; tentative D call: TRBD1 (6 bases). Trimming took 2 bases from V and 10 from J, leaving 20 bases between them. This CDR3 is 15 amino acids long. Looked up from germline, CDR1 is SGHTA and CDR2 is FQGNSA. The CDR3 loop reads CASSLPRQDGGRAFF. As DNA, the CDR3 is TGTGCCAGCAGCTTACCTCGACAGGATGGGGGGAGAGCTTTCTTT.

V is TRBV10-3 and J is TRBJ2-2; D might be TRBD2 (5 bases). This CDR3 contains 16 residues. V lost 4 bases, J lost 6 bases, and 18 bases lay in between. CDR1 ENHRY and CDR2 SYGVKD come from the germline V gene. The CDR3 here is CAISGARGLDAGELFF. The CDR3 nucleotides read TGTGCCATCAGTGGGGCAAGAGGGCTCGATGCCGGGGAGCTGTTTTTT.

This clone was seen once. The chain is built from TRBV28 and TRBJ2-7; no clear D gene. V lost 7 bases and J lost 2, with 15 bases in between. CDR1 and CDR2 (germline): MDHEN, SYDVKM. The CDR3 spans 14 residues. In nucleotides, the CDR3 is TGTGCCAGCACACCGAGGACGGTCGCCTACGAGCAGTACTTC. This sequence encodes CASTPRTVAYEQYF.

This clone was detected only once. The chain uses TRBV9 and TRBJ2-1; 9 bases map to TRBD2. Germline assignment: CDR1 SGDLS and CDR2 YYNGEE. The CDR3 totals 15 residues. The V segment lost 1 base and the J segment 2 bases; nucleotides outside the gene matches: 1. The CDR3 DNA follows: TGTGCCAGCAGCGTACTAGCGGGGACCTACAATGAGCAGTTCTTC. Its protein is CASSVLAGTYNEQFF.

The chain combines TRBV7-2 with TRBJ2-6; 7 nucleotides line up with TRBD1. Germline trimming cut 6 bases from V and 0 bases from J; bases unmatched to any gene: 5. The V gene's germline CDR1 is SGHTA and CDR2 FQGNSA. This CDR3 region has 16 residues. The CDR3 region has the DNA TGTGCCAGCAGTTTCGACAGGGTCTCTGGGGCCAACGTCCTGACTTTC. Translating gives CASSFDRVSGANVLTF. Drawing the rest from reference TRBV7-2 and TRBJ2-6, the complete variable domain is GAGVSQSPSNKVTEKGKDVELRCDPISGHTALYWYRQSLGQGLEFLIYFQGNSAPDKSGLPSDRFSAERTGGSVSTLTIQRTQQEDSAVYLCASSFDRVSGANVLTFGAGSRLTVL.

This sequence joins TRBV28 and TRBJ1-4, with 9 bases fitting TRBD1. V lost 6 bases and J lost 10; bases outside the gene matches: 9. CDR3 length equals 14 residues. The germline CDR1 and CDR2 sequences are MDHEN and SYDVKM. The CDR3 loop reads CASRKTGGPGKLFF. DNA of the CDR3: TGTGCCAGCAGAAAAACAGGGGGCCCGGGAAAACTGTTTTTT.

The J gene is TRBJ2-7, the V gene TRBV7-2, with 7 positions matching TRBD2. The germline V gene encodes CDR1 SGHTA and CDR2 FQGNSA. The CDR3 contains 13 residues. J gave up 10 bases and V 5 bases, and 11 bases lay outside the gene matches. The CDR3 DNA is TGTGCCAGCAGCCACTCGGCGGGGGACGGTCAGTACTTC. Translating gives CASSHSAGDGQYF.

This chain links TRBV9 with TRBJ1-1; TRBD1 is a possible D gene (6 bases). V was clipped by 4 bases and J by 1 base, with 8 bases between them. Germline CDR1 and CDR2: SGDLS and YYNGEE. The CDR3 runs to 13 residues. The CDR3 DNA sequence: TGTGCCAGCAGCCCACAGGGGAACACTGAAGCTTTCTTT. Translating it yields CASSPQGNTEAFF.

This sequence joins TRBV4-3 and TRBJ2-3, with D unclear. CDR1 and CDR2 from the germline V gene are LGHNA and YSLEER. The V and J ends lost 4 bases and 3 bases respectively, with 14 bases between them. The CDR3 runs 15 residues. CDR3 DNA: TGCGCCAGCAGCCCAGGCATCGGCCGAACAGATACGCAGTATTTT. Translation: CASSPGIGRTDTQYF.

V usage is TRBV27 and J usage is TRBJ1-6, with D maybe TRBD1 (5 bases). V was clipped by 7 bases and J by 0 bases, with 13 bases between them. Germline V gives CDR1 MNHEY, CDR2 SMNVEV (reference sequence). The CDR3 consists of 16 residues. The CDR3 is CASKPGPSSYNSPLHF. The CDR3 DNA follows: TGTGCCAGCAAACCGGGACCGAGCTCCTATAATTCACCCCTCCACTTT.

The chain links TRBV7-9 to TRBJ2-1; tentative D call: TRBD2 (6 bases). The CDR3 contains 14 residues. The ends were cut back, 7 bases at V and 4 bases at J, with 14 bases in the middle. Germline V gene sequence: CDR1 SEHNR, CDR2 FQNEAQ (reference sequence). Written as DNA, the CDR3 is TGTGCCAGCACCGAGGGTAGCGGATACAATGAGCAGTTCTTC. Its translation: CASTEGSGYNEQFF.

The table lists this clone with a few counts. The rearrangement links TRBV19 to TRBJ1-1, with D possibly matching TRBD1 (5 bases). V lost 5 bases and J lost 4, with 11 bases in between. The CDR3 is 13 residues long. Germline V CDR1 and CDR2: LNHDA, SQIVND (reference sequence). The CDR3 spells CASSARGSTEAFF. Written as DNA, the CDR3 is TGTGCCAGTAGTGCCCGGGGGAGCACTGAAGCTTTCTTT.

The chain is built from TRBV28 and TRBJ2-5; 11 nucleotides align to TRBD2. The CDR3 is 13 residues long. V lost 8 bases, J lost 5 bases, and 4 bases stayed unmatched. Germline V gene lookup returns CDR1 MDHEN and CDR2 SYDVKM. The CDR3, as DNA: TGTGCCAGCCCAGCTAGCGGGGGGGAGACCCAGTACTTC. This gives the protein CASPASGGETQYF. The variable domain in full, completed from reference TRBV28 and TRBJ2-5, reads DVKVTQSSRYLVKRTGEKVFLECVQDMDHENMFWYRQDPGLGLRLIYFSYDVKMKEKGDIPEGYSVSREKKERFSLILESASTNQTSMYLCASPASGGETQYFGPGTRLLVL.

The chain couples TRBV7-8 to TRBJ2-3, with TRBD2 matching 8 bases. The V segment lost 4 bases and the J segment 2 bases; nucleotides outside the gene matches: 8. Per germline, CDR1 SGHVS and CDR2 FQNEAQ. This CDR3 has 16 amino acids. The CDR3 is CASSSFGGGNTDTQYF. The CDR3 nucleotides are TGTGCCAGCAGCTCCTTCGGGGGGGGTAACACAGATACGCAGTATTTT.

The rearrangement joins TRBV11-2 to TRBJ1-1; D is unclear. CDR1 SGHAT and CDR2 FQNNGV come from the germline V gene. The V and J ends lost 7 bases and 1 base respectively, with 7 bases between them. The CDR3 length is 12 residues. The DNA of the CDR3 is TGTGCCAGCACCCCCAGGAACACTGAAGCTTTCTTT. Translation: CASTPRNTEAFF.

The genes are TRBV14 and TRBJ2-7; unclear D gene. The ends were cut back, 0 bases at V and 7 bases at J, with 13 bases in the middle. The CDR3 runs 14 residues. Germline CDR1 reads SGHDN; CDR2 reads FVKESK. CDR3 DNA sequence: TGTGCCAGCAGCCAAGATAATGGCTTGAGGGAGCAGTACTTC. The encoded protein is CASSQDNGLREQYF.

V is TRBV6-1 and J is TRBJ1-3; D is unclear. Germline loops: CDR1 MNHNS, CDR2 SASEGT. V was cut by 5 bases and J by 0 bases, with 8 bases left in between. This CDR3 region has 14 residues. CDR3 amino acids: CASSIGNSGNTIYF. The CDR3 DNA reads TGTGCCAGCAGTATAGGGAACTCTGGAAACACCATATATTTT.

The V gene is TRBV2, the J gene TRBJ2-1; tentative D call: TRBD2 (7 bases). V was shortened by 6 bases and J by 2 bases, with 11 bases between the two germline ends. The CDR3 sequence is 14 residues long. Per germline, CDR1 SNHLY and CDR2 FYNNEI. The CDR3 nucleotides read TGTGCCAGCAGCGCCGGGGGGCCCTACAATGAGCAGTTCTTC. It codes for CASSAGGPYNEQFF.

This sequence joins TRBV7-2 and TRBJ2-7, with 9 bases matching TRBD1. With 5 bases clipped from V and 6 bases from J, the junction kept 5 bases outside the gene matches. The CDR3 has 13 amino acids. Germline CDR1 reads SGHTA; CDR2 reads FQGNSA. CDR3 region: CASSLPTGGEQYF. The CDR3 bases are TGTGCCAGCAGCCTCCCGACAGGGGGCGAGCAGTACTTC.

This clone was observed once. The CDR3 protein is CASSSGDSSEQYF. CDR3 DNA sequence: TGTGCCAGCAGCTCGGGGGACAGTAGCGAGCAGTACTTC. The chain employs TRBV7-2 and TRBJ2-7, with D perhaps TRBD1 (7 bases). There are 13 residues in the CDR3. Germline values: CDR1 SGHTA, CDR2 FQGNSA. V lost 4 bases, J lost 6 bases, and 13 bases lay in between.

The rearrangement links TRBV11-2 to TRBJ1-6; D gene ambiguous. Looked up from germline, CDR1 is SGHAT and CDR2 is FQNNGV. Trimming removed 6 bases at V and 0 bases at J, with 18 bases between. CDR3 length: 18 amino acids. The CDR3 protein is CASRSKTQFSSYNSPLHF. CDR3 DNA: TGTGCCAGCAGAAGTAAGACCCAATTTAGCTCCTATAATTCACCCCTCCACTTT.

This clone has more than one count but fewer than ten. This chain connects TRBV7-2 to TRBJ2-7; D is unresolved. CDR1 and CDR2 from the germline V gene are SGHTA and FQGNSA. CDR3 length: 14 amino acids. V lost 1 base to trimming and J lost 0 bases, with 7 bases between them. For the CDR3, the DNA is TGTGCCAGCAGCTTAGGGCACAGCTCCTACGAGCAGTACTTC. Translating it yields CASSLGHSSYEQYF.

The chain joins TRBV10-3 to TRBJ2-5; 9 bases are shared with TRBD2. The CDR3 spans 15 residues. Germline-derived CDR1 and CDR2 are ENHRY and SYGVKD. The junction had 8 bases not matched to a gene; V was cut back by 5 bases and J by 4 bases. The CDR3 loop is CAISSPSGGRETQYF. The CDR3 nucleotides are TGTGCCATCAGTTCCCCGAGCGGGGGGAGAGAGACCCAGTACTTC.

This sequence joins TRBV15 and TRBJ2-5; D ambiguous. Trimming stripped 0 bases from V and 0 bases from J, with 11 bases between. CDR3 size: 16 residues. In germline, CDR1 is LNHNV, CDR2 YYDKDF (reference sequence). This chain's CDR3 is CATSRDLPAHQETQYF. DNA of the CDR3: TGTGCCACCAGCAGAGATTTGCCAGCCCACCAAGAGACCCAGTACTTC.